The sequence of this TCR beta chain was determined in a study of chemoradiotherapy in HPV16-positive cancers. The wider study: Candidate HPV-specific clones and shared TCR motifs came from two HPV16-positive patients. Study-wide results and caveats: Non-HPV-specific T cells did not expand in tumors during treatment, whereas candidate HPV-specific clones and E7-related motifs did.

J gave up 4 bases and V 4 bases, and 4 bases lay outside the gene matches. Germline V lookup: CDR1 SGHRS, CDR2 YFSETQ. The CDR3 is made up of 14 amino acids. Note on this clone: What it recognizes is unknown.

Profiled with immunoSEQ multiplex PCR; TCRdb holds only in-frame clones, not every one. The sample lists around 6,000 clones, 75% to 95% occurring once. The rearrangement joins TRBV5-1 to TRBJ2-2; 7 bases line up with TRBD1. This specimen was blood, taken from a patient who underwent chemoradiotherapy. The receptor was derived from a human donor with HPV-associated anogenital cancer. This CDR3 reads CASSVGGGTGELFF. The DNA for the CDR3 is TGCGCCAGCAGCGTAGGGGGCGGCACCGGGGAGCTGTTTTTT.